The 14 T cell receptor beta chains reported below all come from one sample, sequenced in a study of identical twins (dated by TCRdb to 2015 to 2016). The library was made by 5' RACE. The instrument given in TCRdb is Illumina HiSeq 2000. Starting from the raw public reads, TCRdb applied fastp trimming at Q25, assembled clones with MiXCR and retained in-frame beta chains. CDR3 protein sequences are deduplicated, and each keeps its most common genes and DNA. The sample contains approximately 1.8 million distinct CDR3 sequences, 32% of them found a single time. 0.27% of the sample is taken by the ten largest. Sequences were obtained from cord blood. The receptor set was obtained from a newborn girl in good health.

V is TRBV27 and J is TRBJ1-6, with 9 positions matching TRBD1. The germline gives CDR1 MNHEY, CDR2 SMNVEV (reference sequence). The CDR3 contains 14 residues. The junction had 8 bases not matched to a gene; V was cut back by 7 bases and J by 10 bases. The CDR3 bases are TGTGCCAGCACCTCGGGACAGGGCCAATCACCCCTCCACTTT. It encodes CASTSGQGQSPLHF.

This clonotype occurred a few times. The CDR3 coding sequence is TGTGCCAGCAGTTACCACTCCTACAATGAGCAGTTCTTC. This translates into CASSYHSYNEQFF. This chain uses TRBV6-5 with TRBJ2-1; D gene uncertain. Per germline, CDR1 MNHEY and CDR2 SVGAGI. V dropped 2 bases and J dropped 0 bases, with 2 bases sitting between them. This CDR3 is built from 13 residues.

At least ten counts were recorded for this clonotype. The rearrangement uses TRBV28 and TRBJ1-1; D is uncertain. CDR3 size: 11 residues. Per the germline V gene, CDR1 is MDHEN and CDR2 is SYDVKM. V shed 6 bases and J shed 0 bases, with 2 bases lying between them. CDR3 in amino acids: CASRLNTEAFF. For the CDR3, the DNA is TGTGCCAGCAGGCTGAACACTGAAGCTTTCTTT. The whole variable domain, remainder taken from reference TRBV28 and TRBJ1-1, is DVKVTQSSRYLVKRTGEKVFLECVQDMDHENMFWYRQDPGLGLRLIYFSYDVKMKEKGDIPEGYSVSREKKERFSLILESASTNQTSMYLCASRLNTEAFFGQGTRLTVV.

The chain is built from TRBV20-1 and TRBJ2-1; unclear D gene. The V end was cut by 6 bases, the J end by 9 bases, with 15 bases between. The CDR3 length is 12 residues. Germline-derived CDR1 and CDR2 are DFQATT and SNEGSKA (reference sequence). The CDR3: CSAEINPGEQFF. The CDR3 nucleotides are TGCAGTGCCGAAATCAATCCGGGTGAGCAGTTCTTC.

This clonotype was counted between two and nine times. CDR3 sequence: CASSEVGWTVNTEAFF. Here the CDR3 DNA reads TGTGCCAGCAGTGAGGTCGGTTGGACAGTGAACACTGAAGCTTTCTTT. The chain joins TRBV6-1 to TRBJ1-1, with D possibly TRBD1 on 6 matching bases. V was shortened by 3 bases and J by 0 bases, with 14 bases between the two germline ends. This CDR3 spans 16 amino acids. Germline V gene lookup returns CDR1 MNHNS and CDR2 SASEGT.

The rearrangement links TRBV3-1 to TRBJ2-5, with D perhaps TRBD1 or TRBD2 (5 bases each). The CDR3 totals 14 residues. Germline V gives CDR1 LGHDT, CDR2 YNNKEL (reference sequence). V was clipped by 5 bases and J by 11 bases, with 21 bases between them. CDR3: CASSGRGGWEEQYF. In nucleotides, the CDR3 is TGTGCCAGCAGCGGACGGGGCGGATGGGAAGAGCAGTACTTC.

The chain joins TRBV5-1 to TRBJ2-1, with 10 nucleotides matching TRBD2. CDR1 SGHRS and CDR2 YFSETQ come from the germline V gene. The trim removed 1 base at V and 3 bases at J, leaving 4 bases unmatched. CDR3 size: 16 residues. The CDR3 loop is CASSLQRGGLYNEQFF. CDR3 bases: TGCGCCAGCAGCTTGCAGCGGGGGGGCCTCTACAATGAGCAGTTCTTC. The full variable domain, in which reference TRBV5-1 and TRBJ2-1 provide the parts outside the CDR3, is KAGVTQTPRYLIKTRGQQVTLSCSPISGHRSVSWYQQTPGQGLQFLFEYFSETQRNKGNFPGRFSGRQFSNSRSEMNVSTLELGDSALYLCASSLQRGGLYNEQFFGPGTRLTVL.

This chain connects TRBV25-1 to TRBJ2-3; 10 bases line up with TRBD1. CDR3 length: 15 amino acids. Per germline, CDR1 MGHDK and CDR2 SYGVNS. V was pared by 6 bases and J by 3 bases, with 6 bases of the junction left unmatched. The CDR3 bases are TGTGCCAGCAGGGATTGGACAGGGGGGACAGATACGCAGTATTTT. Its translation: CASRDWTGGTDTQYF.

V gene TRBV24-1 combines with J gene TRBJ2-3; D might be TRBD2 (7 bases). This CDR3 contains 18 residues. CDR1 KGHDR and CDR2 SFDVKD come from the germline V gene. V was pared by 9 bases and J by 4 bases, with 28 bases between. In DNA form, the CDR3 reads TGTGCCACCTTTCCGGCCGGGGGGCGCCGGGTAAATGCAGATACGCAGTATTTT. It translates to CATFPAGGRRVNADTQYF.

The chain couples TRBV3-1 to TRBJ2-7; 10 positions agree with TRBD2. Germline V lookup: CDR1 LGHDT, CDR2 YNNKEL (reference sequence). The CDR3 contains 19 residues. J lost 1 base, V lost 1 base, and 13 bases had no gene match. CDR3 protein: CASSQAGLADLQASYEQYF. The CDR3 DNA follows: TGTGCCAGCAGCCAAGCCGGACTAGCGGACCTGCAGGCATCCTACGAGCAGTACTTC.

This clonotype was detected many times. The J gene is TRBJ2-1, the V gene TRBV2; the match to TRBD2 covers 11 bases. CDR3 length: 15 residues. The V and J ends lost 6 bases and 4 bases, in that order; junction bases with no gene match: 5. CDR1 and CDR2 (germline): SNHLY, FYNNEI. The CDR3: CASREGLADYNEQFF. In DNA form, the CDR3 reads TGTGCCAGCAGGGAGGGACTAGCGGATTACAATGAGCAGTTCTTC.

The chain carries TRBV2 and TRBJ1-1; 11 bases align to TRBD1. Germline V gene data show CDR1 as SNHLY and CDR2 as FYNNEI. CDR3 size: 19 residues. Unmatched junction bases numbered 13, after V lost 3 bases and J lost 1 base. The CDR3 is CASSEGFWTGGKRNTEAFF. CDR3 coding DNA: TGTGCCAGCAGTGAGGGGTTTTGGACAGGGGGCAAAAGGAACACTGAAGCTTTCTTT.

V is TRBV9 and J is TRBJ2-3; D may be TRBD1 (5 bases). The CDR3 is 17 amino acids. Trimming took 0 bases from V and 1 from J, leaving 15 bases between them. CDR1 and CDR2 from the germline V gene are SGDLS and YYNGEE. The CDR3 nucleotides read TGTGCCAGCAGCGTAGGAGGACACTCCCTAGGCACAGATACGCAGTATTTT. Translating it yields CASSVGGHSLGTDTQYF.

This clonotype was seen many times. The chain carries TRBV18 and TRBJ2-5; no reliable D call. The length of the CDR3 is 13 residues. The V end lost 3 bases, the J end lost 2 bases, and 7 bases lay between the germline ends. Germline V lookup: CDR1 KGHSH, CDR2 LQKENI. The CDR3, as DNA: TGTGCCAGCTCACCCCGTCTTCAAGAGACCCAGTACTTC. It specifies CASSPRLQETQYF.